A single sample gave rise to the 14 T cell receptor beta chains below, sequenced in a study of blood T cell repertoires in COVID-19. Repertoires were generated with immunoSEQ multiplex PCR, while TCRdb's copy carries only in-frame clones and drops some. This table holds fewer than 250,000 clones, about nine tenths found once. The specimen was peripheral blood. The receptors were gathered from a man aged 25-40 years with COVID-19, enrolled during active disease.

V is TRBV5-4 and J is TRBJ2-3; 16 bases line up with TRBD2. V shed 3 bases, J shed 1 base, and the junction held 5 bases outside the gene matches. The CDR3 totals 18 residues. Germline V gives CDR1 SGHNT, CDR2 YYREEE (reference sequence). The CDR3 is CASSSGLAGGPGTDTQYF. In nucleotides, the CDR3 is TGTGCCAGCAGCTCGGGACTAGCGGGGGGGCCTGGCACAGATACGCAGTATTTT.

This sequence joins TRBV2 and TRBJ1-1; 9 nucleotides align to TRBD1. V shed 6 bases, J shed 6 bases, and the junction held 5 bases outside the gene matches. CDR1 and CDR2 from the germline V gene are SNHLY and FYNNEI. CDR3 size: 13 residues. The CDR3 DNA follows: TGTGCCAGCAGCCGGGACAGGGTGTCTGAAGCTTTCTTT. It translates to CASSRDRVSEAFF.

This sequence joins TRBV28 and TRBJ1-4; a weak D match, TRBD1 (5 bases). The CDR3 spans 15 residues. CDR1 MDHEN and CDR2 SYDVKM come from the germline V gene. Trimming removed 5 bases at V and 5 bases at J, with 15 bases between. The DNA for the CDR3 is TGTGCCAGCAGTCCGCGCCCAGGGCGAAATGAAAAACTGTTTTTT. Protein sequence: CASSPRPGRNEKLFF.

The CDR3 DNA reads TGCGCCAGCAGCATAGGATCGGGACAGACGAGCTCTGGGGCCAACGTCCTGACTTTC. Translated, it gives CASSIGSGQTSSGANVLTF. The chain employs TRBV5-1 and TRBJ2-6; 7 bases match TRBD1. The germline V gene encodes CDR1 SGHRS and CDR2 YFSETQ. The V and J ends lost 4 bases and 0 bases, in that order; junction bases with no gene match: 13. This CDR3 contains 19 residues.

The rearrangement joins TRBV15 to TRBJ1-4; 9 bases match TRBD1. Per germline, CDR1 LNHNV and CDR2 YYDKDF (reference sequence). Trimming at V came to 0 bases and at J to 8 bases, leaving 4 bases not matched to a gene. CDR3 size: 15 residues. CDR3 in amino acids: CATSREGGTGEKLFF. DNA for the CDR3: TGTGCCACCAGCAGAGAGGGGGGGACAGGGGAAAAACTGTTTTTT.

The chain employs TRBV9 and TRBJ2-5, with a tentative D call TRBD1 (6 bases). V lost 3 bases, J lost 4 bases, and 13 bases lay in between. The CDR3 contains 14 residues. Germline V lookup: CDR1 SGDLS, CDR2 YYNGEE. The CDR3 here is CASSAQGAVETQYF. In nucleotides, the CDR3 is TGTGCCAGCAGCGCACAGGGTGCGGTAGAGACCCAGTACTTC.

V is TRBV6-5 and J is TRBJ1-5; D not resolved. Trimming shortened V by 4 bases and J by 2 bases, and 12 bases separated the two germline ends. This CDR3 has 15 amino acids. Germline CDR1 is MNHEY and CDR2 is SVGAGI. In DNA form, the CDR3 reads TGTGCCAGCAGTTTTACATCGGGTGGCAATCAGCCCCAGCATTTT. It translates to CASSFTSGGNQPQHF.

The chain carries TRBV10-3 and TRBJ2-2, with 11 bases identical to TRBD2. With 4 bases clipped from V and 7 bases from J, the junction kept 5 bases outside the gene matches. The CDR3 has 15 amino acids. Germline V gives CDR1 ENHRY, CDR2 SYGVKD. CDR3 sequence: CAISVLAGGDGELFF. The CDR3 DNA reads TGTGCCATCAGTGTTCTAGCGGGGGGTGACGGGGAGCTGTTTTTT.

The V call is TRBV3-1 (or the pseudogene TRBV3-2), the J call TRBJ1-2, with 11 nucleotides matching TRBD1. Germline V gives CDR1 LGHDT, CDR2 YNNKEL (reference sequence). Trimming cost V 4 bases and J 7 bases; bases outside gene matches: 5. This CDR3 has 14 amino acids. DNA of the CDR3: TGTGCCAGCAGCCCGGGACAGGGGGAATCTGGCTACACCTTC. This sequence encodes CASSPGQGESGYTF.

The chain couples TRBV7-9 to TRBJ2-7; 7 nucleotides line up with TRBD1. The CDR3 sequence is 16 residues long. V lost 1 base and J lost 3; bases outside the gene matches: 9. Germline V lookup: CDR1 SEHNR, CDR2 FQNEAQ (reference sequence). CDR3 protein: CASSLGSGGQGYEQYF. CDR3 coding DNA: TGTGCCAGCAGCTTAGGGTCAGGGGGTCAAGGCTACGAGCAGTACTTC.

The chain is built from TRBV30 and TRBJ2-7; no clear D. The CDR3 has 12 amino acids. Per germline, CDR1 GTSNPN and CDR2 SVGIG (reference sequence). V shed 2 bases and J shed 0 bases, with 5 bases lying between them. CDR3 loop: CAWSSSSYEQYF. DNA for the CDR3: TGTGCCTGGAGTTCGAGCTCCTACGAGCAGTACTTC.

The chain joins TRBV6-5 to TRBJ2-6, with D unresolved. Deletions cut 4 bases from V and 0 bases from J, with 10 bases between. CDR3 length: 16 residues. The germline CDR1 and CDR2 sequences are MNHEY and SVGAGI. The CDR3 DNA is TGTGCCAGCAGTTCGCCCAGGTCCTCTGGGGCCAACGTCCTGACTTTC. It specifies CASSSPRSSGANVLTF.

The V gene is TRBV29-1, the J gene TRBJ1-5; 8 bases fit TRBD1. Trimming removed 6 bases from V and 6 bases from J; junction bases left unmatched: 4. The CDR3 is 12 residues long. Germline loops: CDR1 SQVTM, CDR2 ANQGSEA. The CDR3 sequence: CSVGQGRQPQHF. CDR3 bases: TGCAGCGTCGGACAGGGCCGTCAGCCCCAGCATTTT.

The rearrangement joins TRBV18 to TRBJ1-2; the match to TRBD1 covers 8 bases. J was trimmed by 0 bases and V by 3 bases; bases with no gene match: 3. The CDR3 totals 15 residues. CDR1 is KGHSH, CDR2 LQKENI, per germline. Written as DNA, the CDR3 is TGTGCCAGCTCACCTAGACAGGGGACTAACTATGGCTACACCTTC. Encoded protein: CASSPRQGTNYGYTF.